The 19 T cell receptor beta chains below come from one sample, sequenced in a study of cytomegalovirus exposure and HLA in healthy donors. Profiled with immunoSEQ multiplex PCR; TCRdb holds only in-frame clones, not every one. The sample records 250,000 to 300,000 clones, nearly 90% being singletons. The specimen sequenced was PBMCs. The receptors here all came from a young woman in good health and CMV-seronegative.

Of note for this clone: Other DNA sequences of this sample code for an identical CDR3. The CDR3 spells CASSQEQGYEQYF. The DNA for the CDR3 is TGCGCCAGCAGCCAGGAACAGGGCTACGAGCAGTACTTC. The gene calls are TRBV4-3 and TRBJ2-7; D is perhaps TRBD1 (6 bases). V was trimmed by 3 bases and J by 3 bases, leaving 9 bases between them. The CDR3 covers 13 residues. Germline V gene lookup returns CDR1 LGHNA and CDR2 YSLEER.

The chain links TRBV6-6 to TRBJ1-1; no reliable D call. The germline V gene encodes CDR1 MNHNY and CDR2 SVGAGI (reference sequence). V lost 2 bases, J lost 6 bases, and 10 bases lay in between. The CDR3 sequence is 13 residues long. The CDR3 DNA follows: TGTGCCAGCAGTTACATCAGCGGTCCTGAAGCTTTCTTT. Translated: CASSYISGPEAFF.

CDR3 in DNA: TGTGCCTGCCCCTCCGGGACTAACTCCTACGAGCAGTACTTC. Amino acid sequence: CACPSGTNSYEQYF. The chain is built from TRBV30 and TRBJ2-7; 7 nucleotides line up with TRBD2. Germline loops: CDR1 GTSNPN, CDR2 SVGIG (reference sequence). There are 14 residues in the CDR3. The V gene end was trimmed by 6 bases and the J gene end by 0 bases; junction bases not matched to a gene: 8.

The chain recombines TRBV7-9 with TRBJ2-7; D is perhaps TRBD1 (6 bases). This CDR3 has 12 amino acids. Trimming took 6 bases from V and 5 from J, leaving 11 bases between them. In germline, CDR1 is SEHNR, CDR2 FQNEAQ (reference sequence). CDR3 residues: CASSSDRNEQYF. The DNA for the CDR3 is TGTGCCAGCAGTTCCGACAGGAACGAGCAGTACTTC.

CDR3 bases: TGTGCCAGCAGCCCGAGACTAGCGGTCCTCACCGATACGCAGTATTTT. Translated, it gives CASSPRLAVLTDTQYF. The V call is TRBV7-2, the J call TRBJ2-3; 9 nucleotides agree with TRBD2. The germline V gene encodes CDR1 SGHTA and CDR2 FQGNSA. This CDR3 comprises 16 residues. V lost 5 bases and J lost 6; bases outside the gene matches: 12.

V usage is TRBV27 and J usage is TRBJ1-6, with no clear D. The V gene's germline CDR1 is MNHEY and CDR2 SMNVEV (reference sequence). Deletions cut 2 bases from V and 6 bases from J, with 17 bases between. The length of the CDR3 is 17 residues. The CDR3 coding sequence is TGTGCCAGCAGTTTACCCTCCCCCACAGTTACTAATTCACCCCTCCACTTT. Its protein is CASSLPSPTVTNSPLHF.

The chain couples TRBV5-1 to TRBJ2-4, with TRBD2 as a possible D gene (5 bases). Trimming took off 1 base at V and 1 base at J, with 12 bases between the two ends. The germline gives CDR1 SGHRS, CDR2 YFSETQ. This CDR3 comprises 16 residues. CDR3 amino acids: CASSLSLSGAKNIQYF. In DNA form, the CDR3 reads TGCGCCAGCAGCTTGAGTTTATCGGGGGCCAAAAACATTCAGTACTTC.

This sequence joins TRBV19 and TRBJ2-6, with 11 bases lining up with TRBD1. CDR3 length: 17 residues. J gave up 3 bases and V 4 bases, and 5 bases lay outside the gene matches. Looked up from germline, CDR1 is LNHDA and CDR2 is SQIVND (reference sequence). CDR3 bases: TGTGCCAGTAGTACTGGACAGGGGGCTAATGGGGCCAACGTCCTGACTTTC. Its translation is CASSTGQGANGANVLTF. Based on the CDR3 plus reference TRBV19 and TRBJ2-6, the full variable domain is DGGITQSPKYLFRKEGQNVTLSCEQNLNHDAMYWYRQDPGQGLRLIYYSQIVNDFQKGDIAEGYSVSREKKESFPLTVTSAQKNPTAFYLCASSTGQGANGANVLTFGAGSRLTVL.

The chain employs TRBV9 and TRBJ2-3; D perhaps matches TRBD1 (5 bases). Germline V gives CDR1 SGDLS, CDR2 YYNGEE. V was cut by 3 bases and J by 0 bases, with 8 bases left in between. The CDR3 runs to 14 residues. The DNA of the CDR3 is TGTGCCAGCAGCGGGACAAATAGCACAGATACGCAGTATTTT. This encodes CASSGTNSTDTQYF.

This chain uses TRBV29-1 with TRBJ1-2, with TRBD1 matching over 7 bases. The CDR3 spans 10 residues. The germline gives CDR1 SQVTM, CDR2 ANQGSEA. Germline trimming cut 6 bases from V and 6 bases from J; bases unmatched to any gene: 1. CDR3 bases: TGCAGCGTCGACAGGGATGGCTACACCTTC. Translation gives CSVDRDGYTF.

J is TRBJ2-5 and V is TRBV2, with D possibly TRBD2 on 6 matching bases. Germline CDR1 and CDR2: SNHLY and FYNNEI. Deletions cut 4 bases from V and 4 bases from J, with 13 bases between. There are 14 residues in the CDR3. Here the CDR3 DNA reads TGTGCCAGCAGTGGGGTTGGAGGGTTAGAGACCCAGTACTTC. This encodes CASSGVGGLETQYF.

V usage is TRBV10-2 and J usage is TRBJ2-1; D is perhaps TRBD2 (5 bases). The germline V and J ends were trimmed by 4 bases and 3 bases, with 16 bases remaining between them. The CDR3 is 16 amino acids. From germline, CDR1 is WSHSY and CDR2 SAAADI. CDR3 sequence reads: CASSALSDRHYNEQFF. CDR3 in DNA: TGCGCCAGCAGTGCCCTTAGCGACCGACACTACAATGAGCAGTTCTTC.

V gene TRBV28 combines with J gene TRBJ1-2, with TRBD1 matching 10 bases. Per the germline V gene, CDR1 is MDHEN and CDR2 is SYDVKM. CDR3 length: 14 amino acids. V lost 2 bases to trimming and J lost 8 bases; unmatched junction nucleotides: 5. CDR3 amino acids: CASSLGTGVFGYTF. The CDR3 region has the DNA TGTGCCAGCAGTTTAGGGACAGGGGTTTTCGGCTACACCTTC.

The CDR3 protein is CATSRLISGTSKEQFF. In DNA, the CDR3 is TGTGCCACCAGCAGACTAATATCCGGGACTAGCAAGGAGCAGTTCTTC. The V and J genes are TRBV15 and TRBJ2-1, with 9 bases fitting TRBD2. In germline, CDR1 is LNHNV, CDR2 YYDKDF (reference sequence). The CDR3 totals 16 residues. With 2 bases clipped from V and 10 bases from J, the junction kept 12 bases outside the gene matches.

This chain links TRBV2 with TRBJ1-4; D perhaps matches TRBD1 (5 bases). The V gene lost 9 bases and the J gene lost 0 bases, with 14 bases spanning the gap. The CDR3 has 15 amino acids. Per the germline V gene, CDR1 is SNHLY and CDR2 is FYNNEI. In DNA, the CDR3 is TGTGCCAGTAACGGCAGGGATGCAACTAATGAAAAACTGTTTTTT. Protein: CASNGRDATNEKLFF. The full variable domain, with the rest looked up from reference TRBV2 and TRBJ1-4, is EPEVTQTPSHQVTQMGQEVILRCVPISNHLYFYWYRQILGQKVEFLVSFYNNEISEKSEIFDDQFSVERPDGSNFTLKIRSTKLEDSAMYFCASNGRDATNEKLFFGSGTQLSVL.

The CDR3, as DNA: TGTGCCAGCAGTTACGGCGGAATCAATCAGCCCCAGCATTTT. Its translation: CASSYGGINQPQHF. The V and J genes are TRBV6-5 and TRBJ1-5; D unclear. CDR3 length: 14 residues. Germline CDR1 reads MNHEY; CDR2 reads SVGAGI. Trimming removed 2 bases from V and 3 bases from J, with 8 bases in between.

The rearrangement links TRBV18 to TRBJ1-2, with 10 bases matching TRBD1. Per germline, CDR1 KGHSH and CDR2 LQKENI. Trimming cost V 6 bases and J 4 bases; bases outside gene matches: 5. This CDR3 spans 14 amino acids. This CDR3 is CASSSDRGPYGYTF. For the CDR3, the DNA is TGTGCCAGCTCCTCTGACAGGGGGCCCTATGGCTACACCTTC.

The chain is built from TRBV4-1 and TRBJ2-2; 9 bases agree with TRBD1. The ends lost 2 bases at V and 6 bases at J; junction bases unmatched: 4. The CDR3 consists of 15 residues. The germline CDR1 and CDR2 sequences are MGHRA and YSYEKL. The CDR3 DNA follows: TGCGCCAGCAGCCAATCCGGACAGGGGTCCGGGGAGCTGTTTTTT. It translates to CASSQSGQGSGELFF.

A note on this clone: The sample carries other DNA sequences with the same CDR3. The chain recombines TRBV10-3 with TRBJ1-1; 7 bases agree with TRBD1. Germline-derived CDR1 and CDR2 are ENHRY and SYGVKD. With V trimmed by 0 bases and J by 4 bases, 5 bases remained unmatched. The CDR3 contains 15 residues. This CDR3 is CAISESRGGGTEAFF. CDR3 DNA sequence: TGTGCCATCAGTGAGTCACGAGGGGGCGGCACTGAAGCTTTCTTT.